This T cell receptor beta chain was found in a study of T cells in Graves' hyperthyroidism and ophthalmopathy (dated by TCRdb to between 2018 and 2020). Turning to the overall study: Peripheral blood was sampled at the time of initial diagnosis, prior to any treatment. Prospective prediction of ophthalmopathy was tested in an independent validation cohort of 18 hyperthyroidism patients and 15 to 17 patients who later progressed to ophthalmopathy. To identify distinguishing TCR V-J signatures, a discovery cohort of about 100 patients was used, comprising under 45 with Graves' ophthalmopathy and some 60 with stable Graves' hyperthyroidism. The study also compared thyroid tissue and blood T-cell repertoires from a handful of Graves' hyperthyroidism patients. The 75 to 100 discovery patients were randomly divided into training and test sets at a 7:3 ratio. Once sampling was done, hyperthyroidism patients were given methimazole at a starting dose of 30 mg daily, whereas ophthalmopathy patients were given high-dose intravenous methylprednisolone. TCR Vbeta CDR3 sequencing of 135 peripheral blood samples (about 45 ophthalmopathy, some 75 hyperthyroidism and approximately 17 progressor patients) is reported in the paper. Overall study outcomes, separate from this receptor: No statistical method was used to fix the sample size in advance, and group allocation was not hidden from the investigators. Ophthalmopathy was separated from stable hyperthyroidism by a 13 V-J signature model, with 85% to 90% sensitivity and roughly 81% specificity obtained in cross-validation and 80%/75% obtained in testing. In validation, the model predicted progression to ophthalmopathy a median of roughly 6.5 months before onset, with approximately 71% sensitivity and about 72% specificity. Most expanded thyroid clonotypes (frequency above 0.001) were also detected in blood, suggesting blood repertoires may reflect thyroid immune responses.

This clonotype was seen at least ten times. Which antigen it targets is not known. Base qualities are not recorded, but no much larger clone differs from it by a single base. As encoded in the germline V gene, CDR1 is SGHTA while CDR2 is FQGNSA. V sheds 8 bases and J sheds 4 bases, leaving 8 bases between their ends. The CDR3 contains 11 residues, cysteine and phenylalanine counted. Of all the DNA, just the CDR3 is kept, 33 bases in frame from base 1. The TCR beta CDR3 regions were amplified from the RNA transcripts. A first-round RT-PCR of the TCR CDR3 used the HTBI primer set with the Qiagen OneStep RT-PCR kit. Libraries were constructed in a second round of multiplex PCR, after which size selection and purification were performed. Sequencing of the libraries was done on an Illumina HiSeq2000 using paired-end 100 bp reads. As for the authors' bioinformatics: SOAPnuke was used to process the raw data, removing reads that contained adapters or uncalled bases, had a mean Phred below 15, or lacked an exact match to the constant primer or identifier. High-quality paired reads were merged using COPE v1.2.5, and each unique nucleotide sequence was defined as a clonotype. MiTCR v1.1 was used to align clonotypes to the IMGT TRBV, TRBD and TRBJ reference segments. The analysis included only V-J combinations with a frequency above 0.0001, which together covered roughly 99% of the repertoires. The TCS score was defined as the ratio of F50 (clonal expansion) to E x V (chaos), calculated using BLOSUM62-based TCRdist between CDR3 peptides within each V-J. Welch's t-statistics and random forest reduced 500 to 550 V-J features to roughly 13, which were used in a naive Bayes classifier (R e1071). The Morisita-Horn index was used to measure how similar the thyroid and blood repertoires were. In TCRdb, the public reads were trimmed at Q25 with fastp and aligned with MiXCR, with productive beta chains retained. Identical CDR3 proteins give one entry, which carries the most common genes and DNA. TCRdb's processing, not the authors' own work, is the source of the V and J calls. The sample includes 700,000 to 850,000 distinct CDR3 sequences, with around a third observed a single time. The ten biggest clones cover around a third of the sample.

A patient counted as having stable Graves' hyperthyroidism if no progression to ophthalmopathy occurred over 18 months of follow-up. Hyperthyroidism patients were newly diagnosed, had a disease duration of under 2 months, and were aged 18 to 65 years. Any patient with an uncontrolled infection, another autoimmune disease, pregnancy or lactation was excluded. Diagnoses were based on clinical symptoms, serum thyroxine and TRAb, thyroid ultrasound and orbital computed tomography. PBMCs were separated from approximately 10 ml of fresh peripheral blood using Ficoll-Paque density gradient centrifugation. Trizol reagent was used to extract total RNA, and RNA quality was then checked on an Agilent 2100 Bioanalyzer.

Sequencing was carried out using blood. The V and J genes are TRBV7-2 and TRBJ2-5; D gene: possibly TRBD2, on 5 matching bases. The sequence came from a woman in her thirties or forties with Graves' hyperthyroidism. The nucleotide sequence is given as TGTGCCAGCCGGACTCTAGAGACCCAGTACTTC. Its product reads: CASRTLETQYF.